Each of the 8 T cell receptor beta chains below was sequenced from the same sample in a study of cytomegalovirus exposure and HLA in healthy donors. PCR primers comprised 60 Vbeta and 13 Jbeta primers. Only in-frame clones appear in the TCRdb table, and some are missing; sequencing was by immunoSEQ multiplex PCR. The repertoire holds under 200,000 clones, with roughly 80% as singletons. The sequencing sample was made of PBMCs. These receptors were collected from a man between 60 and 75 years old in good health and CMV-seronegative.

This chain joins TRBV6-5 and TRBJ2-5, with a possible D match to TRBD1 (6 bases). The tail of the sequence fits TRBJ2-7 better, so the J call may be wrong. This CDR3 comprises 12 residues. Germline CDR1 is MNHEY and CDR2 is SVGAGI. This CDR3 reads CASSRTAYEQYF. CDR3 DNA: TGTGCCAGCAGTCGGACAGCCTACGAGCAGTACTTC.

A few counts support this clone. V and J are TRBV23-1 and TRBJ1-5, with a weak D call TRBD1 (5 bases). TRBV23-1 is an ORF for which the function is uncertain. The CDR3 spans 15 residues. Trimming left V 2 bases short and J 6 bases short, with 14 bases between. The CDR3 sequence: CASSQLRTPAQPQHF. DNA of the CDR3: TGCGCCAGCAGTCAACTTAGGACACCGGCTCAGCCCCAGCATTTT.

This clone has just a few counts. V gene TRBV5-1 combines with J gene TRBJ1-4, with unresolved D. The CDR3 has 15 amino acids. V lost 0 bases and J 8 bases, leaving 14 bases between the germline ends. Looked up from germline, CDR1 is SGHRS and CDR2 is YFSETQ. The CDR3 DNA sequence: TGCGCCAGCAGCTTGGAGGCCAGACAAAGGGAAAAACTGTTTTTT. Residues: CASSLEARQREKLFF.

This sequence joins TRBV6-6 and TRBJ1-1; D remains ambiguous. Per germline, CDR1 MNHNY and CDR2 SVGAGI (reference sequence). V shed 2 bases and J shed 10 bases, with 11 bases lying between them. The CDR3 sequence is 12 residues long. CDR3 sequence reads: CASSYQSGGAFF. As DNA, the CDR3 is TGTGCCAGCAGTTACCAGTCCGGCGGAGCTTTCTTT.

This clone has only one observation. The chain recombines TRBV18 with TRBJ1-2; the D gene is possibly TRBD1 (6 bases). Germline values: CDR1 KGHSH, CDR2 LQKENI. The CDR3 contains 14 residues. Trimming removed 3 bases from V and 4 bases from J, with 12 bases in between. The CDR3 bases are TGTGCCAGCTCACCTACAGGGAACTTCTATGGCTACACCTTC. As protein: CASSPTGNFYGYTF.

V is TRBV2 and J is TRBJ2-7; TRBD1 might be the D (6 bases). The CDR3 extends over 13 amino acids. Germline CDR1 and CDR2: SNHLY and FYNNEI. V lost 5 bases to trimming and J lost 5 bases, with 13 bases between them. The CDR3 loop reads CASSLNRVDEQYF. CDR3 sequence (DNA): TGTGCCAGCAGTCTTAACAGGGTCGACGAGCAGTACTTC.

The chain joins TRBV15 to TRBJ1-1; TRBD1 aligns across 7 bases. The germline CDR1 and CDR2 sequences are LNHNV and YYDKDF (reference sequence). The CDR3 totals 15 residues. With V trimmed by 7 bases and J by 0 bases, 8 bases remained unmatched. CDR3 DNA: TGTGCCACCACCTCAAGGGGGCTCCTGAACACTGAAGCTTTCTTT. Amino acids: CATTSRGLLNTEAFF.

V usage is TRBV11-2 and J usage is TRBJ2-7; tentatively, D is TRBD1 (6 bases). The CDR3 runs to 16 residues. The V gene lost 5 bases and the J gene lost 0 bases, with 17 bases spanning the gap. Germline CDR1 is SGHAT and CDR2 is FQNNGV. CDR3: CASSRFQGKPSYEQYF. The CDR3 coding sequence is TGTGCCAGCAGCCGATTCCAGGGGAAGCCCTCCTACGAGCAGTACTTC.